This T cell receptor beta chain was observed in a study of blood T cell repertoires in COVID-19. In regard to this clone: Other DNA sequences from this sample encode an identical CDR3 as well.

Losses at the gene ends were 4 bases for V and 0 bases for J; bases not matched to a gene: 4. The germline gives CDR1 SGHNT, CDR2 YYREEE (reference sequence). This CDR3 spans 15 amino acids. The protocol was immunoSEQ multiplex PCR, while the TCRdb copy is restricted to in-frame clones and leaves out a portion. Of more than 200,000 clones in the sample, roughly nine tenths were seen once. Sequences were obtained from PBMCs or T cells enriched from blood (not recorded which). V is TRBV5-4 and J is TRBJ2-1, with TRBD2 identical over 7 bases. This clonotype was sampled from a young man who had recovered from COVID-19. CDR3 protein: CASSPGGGSYNEQFF. CDR3 nucleotides: TGTGCCAGCAGCCCGGGGGGTGGCTCCTACAATGAGCAGTTCTTC.